This passage covers 24 T cell receptor beta chains from one sample sequenced in a study of T cells in Graves' hyperthyroidism and ophthalmopathy. Template material for amplifying TCR beta CDR3 regions consisted of RNA transcripts. A set of HTBI primers served as the primers for a first-round RT-PCR of the TCR CDR3. TCRdb reprocessed the multiplex PCR reads with MiXCR, giving one entry per CDR3 protein. This sample has about 480,000 distinct CDR3 sequences; around 15% occur once, and the top ten carry 15% to 20%. The sequenced sample consisted of blood. The receptors originated from a woman between 18 and 30 years old with Graves' hyperthyroidism.

This clonotype was observed a handful of times. A single base separates this from a much larger clone, so it may be a read error. This chain connects TRBV5-1 to TRBJ1-6; D ambiguous. The CDR3 covers 15 residues. Germline loops: CDR1 SGHRS, CDR2 YFSETQ. The CDR3 loop is CASSPSPIGDSSLHF. The CDR3 DNA sequence: TGCGCCAGCAGCCCGAGTCCGATCGGAGATTCATCCCTCCACTTT.

The table lists this clonotype with many counts. V usage is TRBV27 and J usage is TRBJ2-3; D remains unclear. The germline V gene encodes CDR1 MNHEY and CDR2 SMNVEV (reference sequence). The CDR3 is made up of 14 amino acids. Trimming left V 0 bases short and J 6 bases short, with 10 bases between. CDR3 region: CASSLSRGRDTQYF. The CDR3 coding sequence is TGTGCCAGCAGTTTATCGCGTGGTCGGGATACGCAGTATTTT.

This clonotype was seen ten or more times. The rearrangement links TRBV11-2 to TRBJ2-4; TRBD2 matches 13 bases. CDR1 and CDR2 from the germline V gene are SGHAT and FQNNGV. This CDR3 contains 18 residues. V lost 5 bases, J lost 0 bases, and 7 bases stayed unmatched. The CDR3 nucleotides are TGTGCCAGCAGCAACGGACTAGCGGGAGCGGTAGCCAAAAACATTCAGTACTTC. Amino acid sequence: CASSNGLAGAVAKNIQYF.

This clonotype was seen just once. V gene TRBV6-1 combines with J gene TRBJ2-5; maybe TRBD2 (6 bases). CDR1 MNHNS and CDR2 SASEGT come from the germline V gene. This CDR3 region has 15 residues. Trimming stripped 6 bases from V and 2 bases from J, with 16 bases between. The DNA of the CDR3 is TGTGCCAGCAGCCCGCTCCCGGGGGTACAAGAGACCCAGTACTTC. Its translation is CASSPLPGVQETQYF.

This clonotype was counted a few times. This chain connects TRBV13 to TRBJ2-5; D might be TRBD1 or TRBD2, each matching 5 bases. Trimming stripped 1 base from V and 5 bases from J, with 11 bases between. Germline loops: CDR1 PRHDT, CDR2 FYEKMQ (reference sequence). CDR3 length equals 14 residues. This CDR3 is CASSLVGDAETQYF. CDR3 DNA sequence: TGTGCCAGCAGCTTAGTGGGGGACGCGGAGACCCAGTACTTC.

This clonotype was seen ten or more times. The CDR3, as DNA: TGTGCCAGCAGCTTCCGTTTCTACGAGCAGTACGTC. Protein: CASSFRFYEQYV. The chain links TRBV5-8 to TRBJ2-7, with D unclear. Germline loops: CDR1 SGHTS, CDR2 YDEGEE. The CDR3 totals 12 residues. V lost 2 bases to trimming and J lost 3 bases, with 6 bases between them.

As concerns this clonotype: The missing conserved phenylalanine or tryptophan at the end of this CDR3 makes a read error likely. The chain is built from TRBV27 and TRBJ1-1; D ambiguous. Trimming took 3 bases from V and 1 from J, leaving 12 bases between them. The CDR3 has 15 residues. Per the germline V gene, CDR1 is MNHEY and CDR2 is SMNVEV (reference sequence). This chain's CDR3 is CASSLCAESNTEAFL. CDR3 DNA sequence: TGTGCCAGCAGTTTGTGTGCAGAATCGAACACTGAAGCTTTCTTA.

Notes on this clonotype: One end of the junction fails to match germline, which may point to a read error. This chain joins TRBV6-2 or TRBV6-3 and TRBJ2-1; tentatively, D is TRBD2 (6 bases). This CDR3 has 15 amino acids. Germline lookup yields CDR1 MNHEY and CDR2 SVGEGT. The CDR3: CASSSEGYSYNEQLF. CDR3 sequence (DNA): TGTGCCAGCAGTTCGGAGGGCTACTCCTACAATGAGCAGCTCTTC.

This clonotype appeared many times. Written as DNA, the CDR3 is TGTGCTACCGAGGCGGGAAATCACAATGAGCAGTTCTTC. This codes for CATEAGNHNEQFF. The chain is built from TRBV12-5 and TRBJ2-1; TRBD2 might be the D (6 bases). Germline CDR1 LGHNT, CDR2 FRNRAP. V was shortened by 10 bases and J by 5 bases, with 15 bases between the two germline ends. This CDR3 is 13 amino acids long.

This clonotype showed up many times. The V and J genes are TRBV2 and TRBJ1-6; weak D call: TRBD1 (6 bases). The CDR3 covers 16 residues. In germline, CDR1 is SNHLY, CDR2 FYNNEI. The ends were cut back, 6 bases at V and 8 bases at J, with 20 bases in the middle. The DNA of the CDR3 is TGTGCCAGCAGCTCTCCCGGGGGCGCAAGGGATTCACCCCTCCACTTT. Amino acids: CASSSPGGARDSPLHF.

Ten or more counts support this clonotype. The J gene is TRBJ1-5, the V gene TRBV27; 9 nucleotides line up with TRBD1. Germline CDR1 and CDR2: MNHEY and SMNVEV (reference sequence). CDR3 length: 15 amino acids. The V and J ends lost 1 base and 7 bases, in that order; junction bases with no gene match: 5. Here the CDR3 DNA reads TGTGCCAGCAGTTTATTAGGGACAGGGTACCAGCCCCAGCATTTT. Residues: CASSLLGTGYQPQHF.

V gene TRBV6-2 or TRBV6-3 combines with J gene TRBJ2-7; TRBD2 matches 7 bases. The CDR3 is 13 residues long. Looked up from germline, CDR1 is MNHEY and CDR2 is SVGEGT. Trimming cost V 5 bases and J 5 bases; bases outside gene matches: 6. CDR3 protein: CASSASGGNEQYV. The DNA of the CDR3 is TGTGCCAGCAGTGCCTCGGGGGGAAACGAGCAGTACGTC.

This clonotype came up many times. The V gene is TRBV3-1, the J gene TRBJ2-3, with TRBD2 identical over 9 bases. With V trimmed by 1 base and J by 0 bases, 14 bases remained unmatched. The CDR3 extends over 20 amino acids. Germline values: CDR1 LGHDT, CDR2 YNNKEL (reference sequence). Here the CDR3 DNA reads TGTGCCAGCAGCCAAGGAGTCGGAGCGGGAGGATTTACTAGCACAGATACGCAGTATTTT. This translates into CASSQGVGAGGFTSTDTQYF.

This clonotype was picked up many times. V gene TRBV9 combines with J gene TRBJ2-1; D ambiguous. The V and J ends lost 0 bases and 6 bases respectively, with 4 bases between them. Germline CDR1 SGDLS, CDR2 YYNGEE. The CDR3 length is 12 residues. The CDR3 nucleotides read TGTGCCAGCAGCGTAGACTTCAATGAGCAGTTCTTC. Amino acid sequence: CASSVDFNEQFF.

This clonotype was seen at least ten times. The chain recombines TRBV7-6 with TRBJ2-1; 10 positions match TRBD2. The CDR3 runs to 13 residues. V dropped 5 bases and J dropped 6; count of bases not matched to a gene: 1. The germline V gene has CDR1 SGHVS and CDR2 FNYEAQ. The CDR3 nucleotides read TGTGCCAGCAGCAAGCGGGAGGGCAATGAGCAGTTCTTC. This translates into CASSKREGNEQFF.

This clonotype was observed a few times. The genes are TRBV10-3 and TRBJ2-1, with 10 positions matching TRBD2. Germline values: CDR1 ENHRY, CDR2 SYGVKD. The CDR3 totals 16 residues. V lost 4 bases to trimming and J lost 9 bases; unmatched junction nucleotides: 12. CDR3 region: CAISGHPAGGPGEQFF. CDR3 sequence (DNA): TGTGCCATCAGTGGACACCCAGCGGGAGGGCCGGGTGAGCAGTTCTTC.

In this sample, this clonotype turned up many times. The V and J genes are TRBV5-1 and TRBJ2-1; 7 bases fit TRBD2. The CDR3 spans 14 residues. J was trimmed by 4 bases and V by 4 bases; bases with no gene match: 5. CDR1 is SGHRS and CDR2 is YFSETQ in the germline V gene. The CDR3 reads CASSDSGSYNEQFF. CDR3 DNA sequence: TGCGCCAGCAGCGATAGCGGGTCATACAATGAGCAGTTCTTC.

This clonotype has only a few counts. The CDR3 DNA is TGTGCCAGTAGTATAGGTTGGACACCGAACACTGAAGCTTTCTTT. Its protein product is CASSIGWTPNTEAFF. The chain joins TRBV19 to TRBJ1-1; perhaps TRBD1 as D (5 bases). The germline V gene has CDR1 LNHDA and CDR2 SQIVND (reference sequence). The CDR3 is made up of 15 amino acids. Trimming took 1 base from V and 1 from J, leaving 10 bases between them.

The V call is TRBV18, the J call TRBJ2-7; possible D gene TRBD2, 5 bases. With 4 bases removed from V and 5 bases from J, the gap between germline ends came to 12 bases. The CDR3 totals 13 residues. Germline CDR1 reads KGHSH; CDR2 reads LQKENI. CDR3 sequence reads: CASSLSGSHEQYV. Here the CDR3 DNA reads TGTGCCAGCTCACTGTCGGGGAGCCACGAGCAGTACGTC.

This clonotype has at least ten counts. The chain combines TRBV20-1 with TRBJ2-1; D perhaps matches TRBD1 (6 bases). Germline V gene sequence: CDR1 DFQATT, CDR2 SNEGSKA (reference sequence). The V gene lost 5 bases and the J gene lost 2 bases, with 16 bases spanning the gap. This CDR3 region has 15 residues. The chain's CDR3 is CSAHPWDTTYNEQFF. The CDR3 DNA is TGCAGTGCTCACCCCTGGGACACCACCTACAATGAGCAGTTCTTC.

This clonotype was recorded many times. The chain recombines TRBV27 with TRBJ2-7; D uncertain. The CDR3 totals 17 residues. V shed 2 bases and J shed 0 bases, with 17 bases lying between them. Germline lookup yields CDR1 MNHEY and CDR2 SMNVEV (reference sequence). The DNA for the CDR3 is TGTGCCAGCAGTTTAAGCTCGCCGATTTTCAGCTCCTACGAGCAGTACGTC. This codes for CASSLSSPIFSSYEQYV.

This clonotype was observed a handful of times. The J gene is TRBJ2-3, the V gene TRBV5-1; D may be TRBD2 (5 bases). CDR3 length equals 15 residues. The germline gives CDR1 SGHRS, CDR2 YFSETQ. Trimming stripped 2 bases from V and 3 bases from J, with 13 bases between. CDR3 in amino acids: CASSLLRRGTDTQYF. The CDR3 coding sequence is TGCGCCAGCAGCTTACTGCGGCGCGGGACAGATACGCAGTATTTT.

In its sample, this clonotype was seen many times. The chain is built from TRBV10-3 and TRBJ2-1; 8 bases align to TRBD2. The CDR3 is made up of 14 amino acids. The trim removed 10 bases at V and 3 bases at J, leaving 8 bases unmatched. Germline V CDR1 and CDR2: ENHRY, SYGVKD. CDR3 sequence: CATGGREDYNEQFF. Here the CDR3 DNA reads TGTGCCACAGGCGGGCGGGAGGACTACAATGAGCAGTTCTTC.

On this clonotype: A junction end diverges from the germline sequence, so it may reflect a read error. The chain joins TRBV6-2 or TRBV6-3 to TRBJ2-5; 8 bases match TRBD1. Germline CDR1 and CDR2: MNHEY and SVGEGT. The CDR3 sequence is 15 residues long. CDR3 bases: TGTGCCGGCAGCATGACGACAGGGGCATTCGAGACCCAGTACTTC. Encoded protein: CAGSMTTGAFETQYF.